This T cell receptor (beta chain) originates from a study of T cells after yellow fever vaccination. Study conclusions and caveats: Faster peaking, at day 5 versus 15, marked a secondary response that was weaker. Clonotypes shared by both compartments, CD4 and CD8, made up a small share.

About this clonotype itself: Its target is unknown.

TCRdb recomputed calls from the 5' RACE reads with MiXCR, one row per CDR3 protein. This sample yields roughly 140,000 distinct CDR3 sequences, of which roughly 8.2% are seen a single time; roughly 0.73% belongs to the top ten. The CDR3 is made up of 12 amino acids. Trimming cost V 0 bases and J 6 bases, with 6 bases left between them. CDR1 is GTSNPN, CDR2 SVGIG, per germline (reference sequence). The sequence came from a man younger than 40 who received the YFV17D yellow fever vaccine. The rearrangement joins TRBV30 to TRBJ2-1, with D unclear. The sequencing used CD4+ T cells sorted from PBMCs, collected 5 days after the yellow fever booster vaccination. The CDR3 bases are TGTGCCTGGAGTGTACTTTCCAATGAGCAGTTCTTC. It translates to CAWSVLSNEQFF.